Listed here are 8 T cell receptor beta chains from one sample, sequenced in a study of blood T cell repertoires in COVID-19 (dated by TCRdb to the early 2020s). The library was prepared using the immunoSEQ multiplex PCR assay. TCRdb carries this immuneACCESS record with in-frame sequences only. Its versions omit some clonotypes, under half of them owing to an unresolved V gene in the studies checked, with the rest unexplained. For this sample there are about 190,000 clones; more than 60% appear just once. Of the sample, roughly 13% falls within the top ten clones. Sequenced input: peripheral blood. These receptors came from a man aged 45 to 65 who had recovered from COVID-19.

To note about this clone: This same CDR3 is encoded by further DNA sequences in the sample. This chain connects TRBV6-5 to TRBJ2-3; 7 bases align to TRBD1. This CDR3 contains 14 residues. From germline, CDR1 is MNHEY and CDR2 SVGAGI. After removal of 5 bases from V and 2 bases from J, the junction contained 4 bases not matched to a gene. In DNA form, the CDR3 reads TGTGCCAGCAGTACAGGGACAGCCACAGATACGCAGTATTTT. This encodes CASSTGTATDTQYF.

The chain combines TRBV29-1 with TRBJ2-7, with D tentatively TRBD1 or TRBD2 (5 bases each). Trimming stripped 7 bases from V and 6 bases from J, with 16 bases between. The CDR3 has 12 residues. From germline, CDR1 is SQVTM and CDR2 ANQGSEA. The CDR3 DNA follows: TGCAGCGGGGGGAGTCAAACGGGCGAGCAGTACTTC. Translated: CSGGSQTGEQYF.

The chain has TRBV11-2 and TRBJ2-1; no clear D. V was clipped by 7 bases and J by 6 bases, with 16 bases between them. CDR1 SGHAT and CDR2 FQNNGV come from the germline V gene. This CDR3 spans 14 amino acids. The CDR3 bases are TGTGCCAGCACTCCTTGGGCAGTCGGCAATGAGCAGTTCTTC. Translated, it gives CASTPWAVGNEQFF.

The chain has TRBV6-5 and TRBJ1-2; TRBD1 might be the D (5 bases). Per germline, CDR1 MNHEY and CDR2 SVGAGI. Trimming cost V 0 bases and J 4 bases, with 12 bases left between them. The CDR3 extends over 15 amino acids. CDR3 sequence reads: CASSYSSPDIYGYTF. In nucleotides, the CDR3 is TGTGCCAGCAGTTACTCGTCCCCGGACATCTATGGCTACACCTTC.

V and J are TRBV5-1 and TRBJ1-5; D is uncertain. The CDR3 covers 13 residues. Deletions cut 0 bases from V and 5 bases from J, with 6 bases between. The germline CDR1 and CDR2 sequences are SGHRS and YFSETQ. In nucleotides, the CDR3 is TGCGCCAGCAGCTTGGCCCCAGATCAGCCCCAGCATTTT. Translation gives CASSLAPDQPQHF. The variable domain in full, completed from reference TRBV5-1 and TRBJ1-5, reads KAGVTQTPRYLIKTRGQQVTLSCSPISGHRSVSWYQQTPGQGLQFLFEYFSETQRNKGNFPGRFSGRQFSNSRSEMNVSTLELGDSALYLCASSLAPDQPQHFGDGTRLSIL.

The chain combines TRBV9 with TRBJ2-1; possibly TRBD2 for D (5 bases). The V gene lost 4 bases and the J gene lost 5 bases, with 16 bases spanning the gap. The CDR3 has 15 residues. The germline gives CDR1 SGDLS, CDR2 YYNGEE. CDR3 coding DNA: TGTGCCAGCAGCCCATACCGGGGATTCAACAATGAGCAGTTCTTC. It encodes CASSPYRGFNNEQFF.

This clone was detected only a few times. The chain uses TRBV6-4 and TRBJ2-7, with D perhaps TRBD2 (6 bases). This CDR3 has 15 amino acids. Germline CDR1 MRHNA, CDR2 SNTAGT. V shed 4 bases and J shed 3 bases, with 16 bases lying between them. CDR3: CASSGGAPYFYEQYF. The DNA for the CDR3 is TGTGCCAGCAGTGGCGGGGCCCCTTATTTCTACGAGCAGTACTTC.

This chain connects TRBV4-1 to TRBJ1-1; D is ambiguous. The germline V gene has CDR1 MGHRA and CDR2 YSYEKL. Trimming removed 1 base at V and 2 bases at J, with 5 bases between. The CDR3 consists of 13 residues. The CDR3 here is CASSQVRNTEAFF. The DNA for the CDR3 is TGCGCCAGCAGCCAAGTCAGAAACACTGAAGCTTTCTTT.